Listed here are 22 T cell receptor beta chains from one sample, sequenced in a study of identical twins. MiXCR was run by TCRdb on the 5' RACE reads, yielding one entry per CDR3 protein. The table has approximately 700,000 distinct CDR3 sequences, about 20% seen once. This sample also belongs to another study, concerning T cells expressing NK-cell markers.

Sequenced input: PBMCs. These receptors were taken from a woman aged 18-35 years in good health.

V usage is TRBV19 and J usage is TRBJ1-6; unclear D gene. Per the germline V gene, CDR1 is LNHDA and CDR2 is SQIVND (reference sequence). Trimming removed 6 bases from V and 14 bases from J, with 14 bases in between. The CDR3 contains 12 residues. The CDR3 protein is CASSIGEGALHF. DNA for the CDR3: TGTGCCAGTAGCATCGGTGAGGGAGCCCTCCACTTT.

This clonotype was detected many times. The chain uses TRBV10-3 and TRBJ1-6; D ambiguous. Deletions cut 4 bases from V and 8 bases from J, with 12 bases between. The CDR3 runs to 14 residues. Germline CDR1 ENHRY, CDR2 SYGVKD. The CDR3 reads CAISVTDSDSPLHF. The CDR3 DNA reads TGTGCCATCAGTGTCACAGACTCTGATTCACCCCTCCACTTT.

A few counts support this clonotype. The rearrangement links TRBV5-1 to TRBJ1-5, with D possibly matching TRBD1 (6 bases). The germline gives CDR1 SGHRS, CDR2 YFSETQ. Deletions cut 5 bases from V and 0 bases from J, with 9 bases between. The CDR3 runs to 14 residues. The chain's CDR3 is CASRRDNSNQPQHF. DNA for the CDR3: TGCGCCAGCAGAAGGGACAATAGCAATCAGCCCCAGCATTTT.

The chain joins TRBV15 to TRBJ2-1; D is uncertain. The CDR3 is 12 residues long. With 0 bases removed from V and 10 bases from J, the gap between germline ends came to 7 bases. Germline lookup yields CDR1 LNHNV and CDR2 YYDKDF (reference sequence). As DNA, the CDR3 is TGTGCCACCAGCAGAGATGAAAGGGAGCAGTTCTTC. Its translation: CATSRDEREQFF.

This clonotype was found a few times. The V and J genes are TRBV7-9 and TRBJ2-5, with D possibly TRBD2 on 6 matching bases. The CDR3 totals 12 residues. CDR1 SEHNR and CDR2 FQNEAQ come from the germline V gene (reference sequence). Trimming cost V 5 bases and J 7 bases, with 11 bases left between them. The DNA of the CDR3 is TGTGCCAGCAGCCGACTAGGCGCGACCCAGTACTTC. As protein: CASSRLGATQYF. Full variable domain (outside the CDR3, taken from reference TRBV7-9 and TRBJ2-5): DTGVSQNPRHKITKRGQNVTFRCDPISEHNRLYWYRQTLGQGPEFLTYFQNEAQLEKSRLLSDRFSAERPKGSFSTLEIQRTEQGDSAMYLCASSRLGATQYFGPGTRLLVL.

In DNA form, the CDR3 reads TGCAGCGTGAGGGGACAGGGGGCTAGGGATGAGCAGTTCTTC. It is translated as CSVRGQGARDEQFF. The V call is TRBV29-1, the J call TRBJ2-1, with 12 bases aligning to TRBD1. Germline V gene sequence: CDR1 SQVTM, CDR2 ANQGSEA. The length of the CDR3 is 14 residues. The V and J ends lost 6 bases and 8 bases, in that order; junction bases with no gene match: 8.

The V gene is TRBV29-1, the J gene TRBJ2-7; D is possibly TRBD1 or TRBD2 (5 bases each). The CDR3 is made up of 12 amino acids. Between the trimmed V and J ends, which lost 4 bases and 4 bases, there was a span of 11 bases. Germline CDR1 SQVTM, CDR2 ANQGSEA. CDR3 coding DNA: TGCAGCGTTGCTAGGGACGGATACGAGCAGTACTTC. It encodes CSVARDGYEQYF.

The rearrangement links TRBV7-9 to TRBJ1-2; D is uncertain. Germline-derived CDR1 and CDR2 are SEHNR and FQNEAQ (reference sequence). The V end was cut by 1 base, the J end by 8 bases, with 8 bases between. The CDR3 spans 12 residues. CDR3 loop: CASSLGPLGYTF. The CDR3 nucleotides are TGTGCCAGCAGCTTAGGACCCTTAGGCTACACCTTC.

This rearrangement joins TRBV3-1 to TRBJ2-5, with 8 bases that match TRBD2. Germline-derived CDR1 and CDR2 are LGHDT and YNNKEL (reference sequence). This CDR3 comprises 15 residues. After removal of 4 bases from V and 5 bases from J, the junction contained 9 bases not matched to a gene. The CDR3 bases are TGTGCCAGCAGCCCCCGTCGGGGGGGAGAGGAGACCCAGTACTTC. This translates into CASSPRRGGEETQYF.

The chain is built from TRBV7-3 and TRBJ2-7, with TRBD1 matching over 9 bases. The V segment lost 5 bases and the J segment 7 bases; nucleotides outside the gene matches: 15. From germline, CDR1 is SGHTA and CDR2 FQGTGA. CDR3 length equals 16 residues. CDR3 in amino acids: CASSPNLGTGRWEQYF. In nucleotides, the CDR3 is TGTGCCAGCAGCCCCAATCTAGGGACAGGGCGTTGGGAGCAGTACTTC.

This chain joins TRBV12-3 or TRBV12-4 and TRBJ2-4; D possibly corresponds to TRBD1 (5 bases). The CDR3 is 16 amino acids. The V end was cut by 5 bases, the J end by 2 bases, with 16 bases between. The CDR3 DNA follows: TGTGCCAGCAGTCGTACCCCCAGGGTTACCAAAAACATTCAGTACTTC. As protein: CASSRTPRVTKNIQYF.

The chain joins TRBV10-3 to TRBJ2-5, with 8 bases lining up with TRBD2. CDR1 is ENHRY and CDR2 is SYGVKD in the germline V gene. V was pared by 2 bases and J by 1 base, with 3 bases of the junction left unmatched. CDR3 size: 15 residues. The CDR3 reads CAISEELAVQETQYF. The DNA for the CDR3 is TGTGCCATCAGTGAGGAACTAGCGGTCCAAGAGACCCAGTACTTC.

This chain connects TRBV18 to TRBJ1-1, with 8 nucleotides matching TRBD1. Germline V lookup: CDR1 KGHSH, CDR2 LQKENI. CDR3 length: 15 amino acids. Trimming at V came to 3 bases and at J to 4 bases, leaving 7 bases not matched to a gene. CDR3 sequence: CASSPGQGGTTEAFF. The CDR3 coding sequence is TGTGCCAGCTCACCTGGACAGGGTGGGACCACTGAAGCTTTCTTT.

This clonotype was detected a few times. The V call is TRBV15, the J call TRBJ2-7; D is unclear. The CDR3 is 16 amino acids. The germline V gene has CDR1 LNHNV and CDR2 YYDKDF (reference sequence). The V end lost 1 base, the J end lost 0 bases, and 13 bases lay between the germline ends. CDR3 sequence (DNA): TGTGCCACCAGCAGAGGTTTGCAAACTCTCTCCTACGAGCAGTACTTC. The encoded protein is CATSRGLQTLSYEQYF. Full variable domain (rest looked up from reference TRBV15 and TRBJ2-7): DAMVIQNPRYQVTQFGKPVTLSCSQTLNHNVMYWYQQKSSQAPKLLFHYYDKDFNNEADTPDNFQSRRPNTSFCFLDIRSPGLGDTAMYLCATSRGLQTLSYEQYFGPGTRLTVT.

This clonotype was picked up a small number of times. The genes are TRBV7-8 and TRBJ1-5, with D tentatively TRBD1 (6 bases). This CDR3 contains 17 residues. V lost 0 bases, J lost 7 bases, and 19 bases lay in between. In germline, CDR1 is SGHVS, CDR2 FQNEAQ. CDR3 in amino acids: CASSLAPVQGGVQPQHF. DNA of the CDR3: TGTGCCAGCAGCTTAGCCCCAGTACAGGGTGGGGTGCAGCCCCAGCATTTT.

Regarding this clonotype: The junction differs from germline at one of its ends, possibly a read error. V gene TRBV20-1 combines with J gene TRBJ2-5; 8 bases fit TRBD2. CDR3 size: 16 residues. CDR1 and CDR2 (germline): DFQATT, SNEGSKA (reference sequence). CDR3 residues: CSARKLAGPREEAQYF. DNA for the CDR3: TGCAGTGCTAGAAAGCTAGCGGGTCCCCGGGAAGAGGCCCAGTACTTC.

V is TRBV7-3 and J is TRBJ2-7; D is unresolved. The V and J ends lost 6 bases and 0 bases respectively, with 12 bases between them. This CDR3 spans 14 amino acids. CDR1 and CDR2 from the germline V gene are SGHTA and FQGTGA. In nucleotides, the CDR3 is TGTGCCAGCAGGTCCGACCCGAGCTCCTACGAGCAGTACTTC. Its protein product is CASRSDPSSYEQYF.

CDR3 nucleotides: TGTGCCAGCAGCCTGGATATCCGGCTGGAGACCCAGTACTTC. Translating gives CASSLDIRLETQYF. The V and J genes are TRBV5-5 and TRBJ2-5; D is ambiguous. The CDR3 length is 14 residues. Germline CDR1 reads SGHKS; CDR2 reads YYEKEE (reference sequence). The V and J ends lost 4 bases and 5 bases respectively, with 15 bases between them.

V usage is TRBV25-1 and J usage is TRBJ2-2, with D tentatively TRBD1 or TRBD2 (5 bases each). The length of the CDR3 is 15 residues. V was cut by 3 bases and J by 2 bases, with 10 bases left in between. Germline V CDR1 and CDR2: MGHDK, SYGVNS. The CDR3 DNA is TGTGCCAGCAGTGATGAGGGGTTTAACACCGGGGAGCTGTTTTTT. It codes for CASSDEGFNTGELFF.

This clonotype has just a few counts. The gene calls are TRBV20-1 and TRBJ1-6; D gene uncertain. V was shortened by 3 bases and J by 6 bases, with 9 bases between the two germline ends. This CDR3 spans 13 amino acids. Looked up from germline, CDR1 is DFQATT and CDR2 is SNEGSKA (reference sequence). The CDR3 DNA sequence: TGCAGTGCTAGGGGATTCCCTAATTCACCCCTCCACTTT. Its protein is CSARGFPNSPLHF.

This chain uses TRBV10-2 with TRBJ2-3; D is uncertain. Trimming left V 6 bases short and J 1 base short, with 14 bases between. CDR3 length: 15 amino acids. Germline assignment: CDR1 WSHSY and CDR2 SAAADI. The CDR3 sequence is CASRVTTSGTDTQYF. The CDR3 DNA reads TGCGCCAGCAGAGTGACAACCAGCGGCACAGATACGCAGTATTTT.

This clonotype showed up many times. The V gene is TRBV20-1, the J gene TRBJ2-3, with a tentative D call TRBD2 (6 bases). This CDR3 contains 13 residues. The germline V gene encodes CDR1 DFQATT and CDR2 SNEGSKA (reference sequence). The germline V and J ends were trimmed by 8 bases and 4 bases, with 16 bases remaining between them. The chain's CDR3 is CSTTWRGADTQYF. CDR3 in DNA: TGCAGTACCACCTGGCGGGGTGCAGATACGCAGTATTTT.